Below are 13 T cell receptor beta chains sequenced from a single sample in a study of T cells after yellow fever vaccination. TCRdb independently ran MiXCR on the 5' RACE reads; one entry per CDR3 protein. The table has 620,000 or so distinct CDR3 sequences, about a sixth seen once. The source material was PBMCs, sampled more than 4 days after the first yellow fever vaccination. The receptors shown here come from a man aged 18 to 30 who received the YFV17D yellow fever vaccine.

This clonotype came up a few times. The chain couples TRBV9 to TRBJ2-1; D perhaps matches TRBD1 (5 bases). Trimming took 5 bases from V and 3 from J, leaving 15 bases between them. This CDR3 has 15 residues. CDR1 and CDR2 (germline): SGDLS, YYNGEE. The CDR3 DNA follows: TGTGCCAGCAGTCCGACAGTGACAAGCTACAATGAGCAGTTCTTC. It encodes CASSPTVTSYNEQFF.

The chain has TRBV3-1 and TRBJ1-1, with 9 bases aligning to TRBD1. J gave up 5 bases and V 6 bases, and 13 bases lay outside the gene matches. Germline assignment: CDR1 LGHDT and CDR2 YNNKEL (reference sequence). The CDR3 has 16 amino acids. The CDR3: CASRPWEGQGETEAFF. The CDR3 DNA is TGTGCCAGCAGGCCTTGGGAGGGACAGGGTGAAACTGAAGCTTTCTTT.

The CDR3 DNA reads TGTGCCAGCAGCCAAGCTCGGGAATTCACTGAAGCTTTCTTT. Its protein product is CASSQAREFTEAFF. The V and J genes are TRBV4-2 and TRBJ1-1; no clear D gene. Trimming removed 1 base at V and 4 bases at J, with 10 bases between. Germline CDR1 is LGHNA and CDR2 is YNFKEQ. The CDR3 is 14 amino acids.

V gene TRBV15 combines with J gene TRBJ1-1; D gene uncertain. The V gene's germline CDR1 is LNHNV and CDR2 YYDKDF (reference sequence). The CDR3 is made up of 13 amino acids. V was trimmed by 1 base and J by 0 bases, leaving 3 bases between them. The CDR3 loop is CATSRGVNTEAFF. CDR3 in DNA: TGTGCCACCAGCAGAGGAGTGAACACTGAAGCTTTCTTT.

V is TRBV5-1 and J is TRBJ2-2; D gene unclear. This CDR3 region has 15 residues. Trimming left V 0 bases short and J 9 bases short, with 15 bases between. CDR1 SGHRS and CDR2 YFSETQ come from the germline V gene. CDR3 coding DNA: TGCGCCAGCAGCTTGGGTTATCTACTGGCCCGGGAGCTGTTTTTT. Translated: CASSLGYLLARELFF.

V is TRBV9 and J is TRBJ2-3; 7 bases match TRBD1. Trimming at V came to 1 base and at J to 1 base, leaving 6 bases not matched to a gene. The CDR3 consists of 16 residues. Germline V CDR1 and CDR2: SGDLS, YYNGEE. As DNA, the CDR3 is TGTGCCAGCAGCGTATTTTTCGGACAGGGCACAGATACGCAGTATTTT. This sequence encodes CASSVFFGQGTDTQYF.

The chain links TRBV6-1 to TRBJ2-7, with a possible D match to TRBD1 (6 bases). Germline loops: CDR1 MNHNS, CDR2 SASEGT. Between the trimmed V and J ends, which lost 6 bases and 4 bases, there was a span of 19 bases. The CDR3 runs to 15 residues. The CDR3 protein is CASSQDWGQLYEQYF. The CDR3, as DNA: TGTGCCAGCAGCCAGGACTGGGGGCAGTTGTACGAGCAGTACTTC.

There are a few counts of this clonotype. This chain connects TRBV7-8 to TRBJ2-5; D is perhaps TRBD1 (6 bases). This CDR3 contains 19 residues. Trimming left V 3 bases short and J 0 bases short, with 23 bases between. Germline V lookup: CDR1 SGHVS, CDR2 FQNEAQ. DNA for the CDR3: TGTGCCAGCAGCTTTTCCCGAGTCCCGGGACAAAGGTACCAAGAGACCCAGTACTTC. Encoded protein: CASSFSRVPGQRYQETQYF.

The J gene is TRBJ2-7, the V gene TRBV6-2 or TRBV6-3; a weak D match, TRBD2 (5 bases). Trimming removed 7 bases at V and 7 bases at J, with 17 bases between. This CDR3 is built from 13 residues. The germline V gene has CDR1 MNHEY and CDR2 SVGEGT. The CDR3 spells CASNEAAAREQYV. CDR3 DNA sequence: TGTGCCAGCAACGAAGCGGCGGCGCGGGAGCAGTACGTC.

DNA of the CDR3: TGCGCCAGCAGCCAACCCGGGTCCAACTATGGCTACACCTTC. It translates to CASSQPGSNYGYTF. This rearrangement joins TRBV4-3 to TRBJ1-2; D is unresolved. CDR3 length: 14 residues. V was trimmed by 2 bases and J by 2 bases, leaving 9 bases between them. The germline CDR1 and CDR2 sequences are LGHNA and YSLEER.

V and J are TRBV5-1 and TRBJ2-2, with D hard to call. V was clipped by 4 bases and J by 0 bases, with 13 bases between them. This CDR3 spans 16 amino acids. CDR1 SGHRS and CDR2 YFSETQ come from the germline V gene. CDR3 sequence reads: CASSRSSASNTGELFF. In nucleotides, the CDR3 is TGCGCCAGCAGCCGCAGCAGCGCCTCGAACACCGGGGAGCTGTTTTTT.

The rearrangement joins TRBV6-2 or TRBV6-3 to TRBJ1-6; 9 bases line up with TRBD1. The germline V gene encodes CDR1 MNHEY and CDR2 SVGEGT. This CDR3 has 17 residues. Germline trimming cut 2 bases from V and 11 bases from J; bases unmatched to any gene: 13. The CDR3, as DNA: TGTGCCAGCAGTTACACTTTCGGGGGACAGGGTTGGACACCCCTCCACTTT. This encodes CASSYTFGGQGWTPLHF.

The rearrangement joins TRBV6-5 to TRBJ2-7, with 7 bases lining up with TRBD1. V lost 4 bases, J lost 3 bases, and 12 bases stayed unmatched. This CDR3 is built from 16 residues. Germline V gene lookup returns CDR1 MNHEY and CDR2 SVGAGI. The CDR3 DNA follows: TGTGCCAGCAGTTCCATCCGGACAGGTAGCCTCTACGAGCAGTACTTC. Protein product: CASSSIRTGSLYEQYF.